This T cell receptor (beta chain) was profiled in a study of CD8+CD57+ T cells in acquired aplastic anemia (dated by TCRdb to 2016 to 2019). Regarding the complete study: On average, sorted CD4+ and CD8+ cells yielded around 3.4 ug of extracted DNA, with a range of about 0.17 to 27.4 ug. A CD8+CD57+ expansion meant a frequency higher than the mean frequency seen in healthy subjects.

Genomic DNA served as template for TCR beta VDJ combination and CDR3 sequence profiling. TCR repertoire sequencing was run on an Illumina HiSeq 2000. The study's processing was this. Repertoires were assessed using TRBV/TRBJ rearrangement plots, CDR3 size and DJ length profiles, and Simpson's diversity index. The most abundant DNA sequence in the deep sequencing data was defined as the immunodominant clone. CDR3 amino acid sequences were checked for sharing across subjects and were also compared against the VDJdb database and published repertoires. TCRdb itself trimmed the public reads at Q25 with fastp, ran MiXCR and retained productive beta chains. Each entry is one CDR3 protein sequence, shown with its most common DNA and genes. The V and J calls come from TCRdb's annotation, not from the publication. A total of about 160,000 distinct CDR3 sequences appear in this sample, roughly 43% of them only once. The ten largest clones add up to around 3% of the sample.

Based on the germline V gene (reference sequence), the CDR1 and CDR2 sequences are SGHNT and YYREEE. There are 14 amino acids in the CDR3, from cysteine to phenylalanine inclusive. The CDR3 DNA has 42 bases and is translated from base 1. V is trimmed back by 4 bases and J by 4 bases, and the junction contains 6 bases that no gene match accounts for. This clonotype showed up many times. The clone's antigen remains unknown. Base qualities are missing; no much larger clone stands one base away. Expansion of CD8+CD57+ cells had been shown by flow cytometry in the patients chosen for sequencing. Every patient had severe acquired aplastic anemia, diagnosed using the International Study of Aplastic Anemia and Agranulocytosis and Camitta criteria. Patients had received no therapy at the time of blood sampling. The study deep-sequenced TCR repertoires of sorted CD4+ and CD8+ blood T cells from severe aplastic anemia patients and healthy subjects. In the USA, patient enrollment took place under clinicaltrials.gov protocols 00001620, 01623167, 00001397, 00071045, 00081523 and 00961064. Ficoll-Paque density gradient centrifugation was used to isolate peripheral blood mononuclear cells. CD4+ and CD8+ T cells were sorted by FACS or magnetic beads before DNA extraction.

The investigation overall reported the following: Some 30 CD8+ CDR3 sequences were shared between patients and controls but appeared highly expressed in patients and within their immunodominant clones. CD8+ Simpson's diversity did not differ significantly between patients and healthy controls (P=0.060).

The TCR was taken from a human donor with aplastic anemia. Recombination joined TRBV5-4 with TRBJ1-2; 8 junctional bases match TRBD1. Input material: sorted CD4+, CD8+, or CD8+CD57+ T cells (not recorded which) from PBMCs. In nucleotides, the sequence is TGTGCCAGCAGCCGACAGGGGACCTTCTATGGCTACACCTTC. It translates to CASSRQGTFYGYTF.